The 27 T cell receptor beta chains below were found in one sample sequenced in a study of T cells after yellow fever vaccination (dated by TCRdb to the late 2010s). Libraries were constructed by 5' RACE. Reads for this sample came from an Illumina HiSeq 2500. TCRdb's own reprocessing of the public reads used fastp at Q25 and MiXCR and kept productive beta chains. One record per CDR3 amino acid sequence lists the most common genes and DNA. This sample comprises just under 600,000 distinct CDR3 sequences, 13% of them detected only once. The ten largest make up about an eighth of the sample. The sample's treatment or condition label, decoded: live attenuated yellow fever vaccine strain. Sequenced material: PBMCs, taken on the day of the yellow fever booster vaccination. Receptors originate from a man aged 25-40 years who received the YFV17D yellow fever vaccine.

This clonotype was counted a few times. V is TRBV6-1 and J is TRBJ2-2, with D unresolved. V lost 7 bases and J 0 bases, leaving 9 bases between the germline ends. Germline CDR1 is MNHNS and CDR2 is SASEGT. The CDR3 sequence is 14 residues long. CDR3 in DNA: TGTGCCAGCACCGTGGTCGCGAACACCGGGGAGCTGTTTTTT. Its protein product is CASTVVANTGELFF.

V is TRBV29-1 and J is TRBJ2-3; possibly TRBD2 for D (6 bases). Germline CDR1 is SQVTM and CDR2 is ANQGSEA. The CDR3 contains 13 residues. Deletions cut 6 bases from V and 2 bases from J, with 12 bases between. The CDR3 loop is CSVPGRTTDTQYF. For the CDR3, the DNA is TGCAGCGTCCCGGGGAGGACCACAGATACGCAGTATTTT.

The chain carries TRBV7-9 and TRBJ1-6, with D possibly TRBD1 on 5 matching bases. CDR1 is SEHNR, CDR2 FQNEAQ, per germline (reference sequence). This CDR3 is 17 amino acids long. V lost 2 bases, J lost 9 bases, and 20 bases lay in between. The CDR3: CASSLPGSRPGGSPLHF. DNA for the CDR3: TGTGCCAGCAGCTTACCCGGATCCCGCCCTGGGGGTTCACCCCTCCACTTT.

V gene TRBV4-3 combines with J gene TRBJ2-1; 12 nucleotides agree with TRBD2. The CDR3 loop spans 17 amino acids. The trim removed 4 bases at V and 1 base at J, leaving 5 bases unmatched. CDR1 and CDR2 from the germline V gene are LGHNA and YSLEER. CDR3 bases: TGCGCCAGCAGCCGCCGACTAGCGGGAGTGTCCTACAATGAGCAGTTCTTC. Encoded protein: CASSRRLAGVSYNEQFF.

This chain connects TRBV7-8 to TRBJ2-1; possibly TRBD2 for D (5 bases). Germline CDR1 and CDR2: SGHVS and FQNEAQ. There are 16 residues in the CDR3. With 5 bases removed from V and 7 bases from J, the gap between germline ends came to 21 bases. The CDR3 loop is CASSPAPSPSLNEQFF. DNA of the CDR3: TGTGCCAGCAGCCCAGCTCCTAGCCCCAGTTTGAATGAGCAGTTCTTC. Using reference TRBV7-8 and TRBJ2-1 for the parts outside the CDR3, the full variable domain is GAGVSQSPRYKVAKRGQDVALRCDPISGHVSLFWYQQALGQGPEFLTYFQNEAQLDKSGLPSDRFFAERPEGSVSTLKIQRTQQEDSAVYLCASSPAPSPSLNEQFFGPGTRLTVL.

The chain has TRBV29-1 and TRBJ2-1; D uncertain. The germline V gene encodes CDR1 SQVTM and CDR2 ANQGSEA. This CDR3 comprises 12 residues. Trimming removed 7 bases at V and 5 bases at J, with 12 bases between. CDR3 sequence (DNA): TGCAGCGCTTCGCGATACAACAATGAGCAGTTCTTC. Translation gives CSASRYNNEQFF.

This clonotype has a handful of counts. The chain carries TRBV20-1 and TRBJ2-2; D is uncertain. The V gene lost 5 bases and the J gene lost 5 bases, with 9 bases spanning the gap. Looked up from germline, CDR1 is DFQATT and CDR2 is SNEGSKA (reference sequence). The CDR3 length is 12 residues. CDR3 region: CSAPSLTGELFF. The CDR3, as DNA: TGCAGTGCTCCTTCTTTAACCGGGGAGCTGTTTTTT.

This clonotype was counted only a few times. The chain couples TRBV29-1 to TRBJ2-2; 7 nucleotides match TRBD1. This CDR3 contains 14 residues. The J segment lost 2 bases and the V segment lost 7 bases, leaving 7 bases of the junction unmatched. Per germline, CDR1 SQVTM and CDR2 ANQGSEA. For the CDR3, the DNA is TGCAGCGCCCTGGGACAGAGAAACACCGGGGAGCTGTTTTTT. It translates to CSALGQRNTGELFF.

The genes are TRBV4-1 and TRBJ2-1; TRBD2 matches at 8 bases. From germline, CDR1 is MGHRA and CDR2 YSYEKL. This CDR3 is 17 amino acids long. V lost 2 bases and J lost 4; bases outside the gene matches: 10. The CDR3 DNA follows: TGCGCCAGCAGCCAACCCCGGGAGGGTCCTTATTACAATGAGCAGTTCTTC. Translating gives CASSQPREGPYYNEQFF.

The sample holds a few counts of this clonotype. The rearrangement uses TRBV7-2 and TRBJ1-2, with a possible D match to TRBD1 (5 bases). Germline CDR1 and CDR2: SGHTA and FQGNSA. Trimming cost V 4 bases and J 6 bases, with 12 bases left between them. The CDR3 spans 13 residues. The CDR3 sequence is CASSSQPGDGYTF. DNA of the CDR3: TGTGCCAGCAGCTCACAGCCGGGGGATGGCTACACCTTC.

The chain couples TRBV28 to TRBJ1-5, with D perhaps matching TRBD1 (6 bases). The CDR3 consists of 16 residues. Germline lookup yields CDR1 MDHEN and CDR2 SYDVKM. Trimming took off 6 bases at V and 1 base at J, with 16 bases between the two ends. The CDR3 region is CASSETTGTSNQPQHF. The CDR3 DNA follows: TGTGCCAGCAGCGAAACTACAGGGACAAGCAATCAGCCCCAGCATTTT. Looking up the rest from reference TRBV28 and TRBJ1-5 gives the full variable domain: DVKVTQSSRYLVKRTGEKVFLECVQDMDHENMFWYRQDPGLGLRLIYFSYDVKMKEKGDIPEGYSVSREKKERFSLILESASTNQTSMYLCASSETTGTSNQPQHFGDGTRLSIL.

This clonotype appeared a few times. The V call is TRBV7-8, the J call TRBJ2-1; D perhaps matches TRBD2 (5 bases). Trimming left V 5 bases short and J 0 bases short, with 14 bases between. The CDR3 covers 16 residues. The germline V gene has CDR1 SGHVS and CDR2 FQNEAQ. Here the CDR3 DNA reads TGTGCCAGCAGCCTGGACTTTGTTCACTCCTACAATGAGCAGTTCTTC. This encodes CASSLDFVHSYNEQFF.

The chain has TRBV10-2 and TRBJ2-7; 8 bases fit TRBD2. V trimming: 3 bases; J trimming: 2 bases; junction bases outside the gene matches: 3. CDR1 and CDR2 (germline): WSHSY, SAAADI. There are 14 residues in the CDR3. CDR3 in amino acids: CASSDVGLAYEQYF. CDR3 bases: TGCGCCAGCAGTGATGTGGGACTAGCCTACGAGCAGTACTTC.

The CDR3 spells CSVERGGQETQYF. CDR3 nucleotides: TGCAGCGTTGAACGAGGGGGCCAAGAGACCCAGTACTTC. The rearrangement uses TRBV29-1 and TRBJ2-5, with a tentative D call TRBD1 (6 bases). The V gene's germline CDR1 is SQVTM and CDR2 ANQGSEA. The CDR3 runs 13 residues. Trimming removed 2 bases from V and 1 base from J, with 8 bases in between. The full variable domain, completed using reference TRBV29-1 and TRBJ2-5, is SAVISQKPSRDICQRGTSLTIQCQVDSQVTMMFWYRQQPGQSLTLIATANQGSEATYESGFVIDKFPISRPNLTFSTLTVSNMSPEDSSIYLCSVERGGQETQYFGPGTRLLVL.

Only a few counts were recorded for this clonotype. The chain couples TRBV7-9 to TRBJ2-3; D tentatively fits TRBD1 or TRBD2 (6 bases each). This CDR3 contains 16 residues. Germline CDR1 is SEHNR and CDR2 is FQNEAQ (reference sequence). Trimming stripped 4 bases from V and 2 bases from J, with 16 bases between. The CDR3 region is CASSSTWRGDTDTQYF. The CDR3 coding sequence is TGTGCCAGCAGCTCCACCTGGAGGGGGGACACAGATACGCAGTATTTT.

Only a few counts were recorded for this clonotype. This chain links TRBV12-3 or TRBV12-4 with TRBJ2-1, with 11 bases aligning to TRBD2. V shed 1 base and J 5 bases; nucleotides not matched to a gene: 7. The CDR3 has 17 amino acids. The CDR3 protein is CASSLGIIAGGHNEQFF. CDR3 DNA: TGTGCCAGCAGTTTAGGTATTATAGCGGGAGGGCACAATGAGCAGTTCTTC.

The V call is TRBV20-1, the J call TRBJ2-4; D is ambiguous. This CDR3 has 16 residues. CDR1 and CDR2 (germline): DFQATT, SNEGSKA (reference sequence). Trimming shortened V by 0 bases and J by 0 bases, and 12 bases separated the two germline ends. The CDR3 nucleotides read TGCAGTGCTAGAGATCAGATGTACTTAGCCAAAAACATTCAGTACTTC. This sequence encodes CSARDQMYLAKNIQYF.

This clonotype has only a few counts. V usage is TRBV20-1 and J usage is TRBJ2-1; TRBD1 might be the D (6 bases). Germline V gene sequence: CDR1 DFQATT, CDR2 SNEGSKA (reference sequence). The CDR3 is made up of 18 amino acids. Trimming shortened V by 0 bases and J by 4 bases, and 22 bases separated the two germline ends. CDR3 coding DNA: TGCAGTGCTAGAGATCCGACAGGCCCGTATGCAACTTACAATGAGCAGTTCTTC. Its translation is CSARDPTGPYATYNEQFF.

The table lists this clonotype with a few counts. The chain links TRBV5-1 to TRBJ2-3, with 8 bases lining up with TRBD2. Germline CDR1 and CDR2: SGHRS and YFSETQ. J gave up 4 bases and V 4 bases, and 11 bases lay outside the gene matches. The CDR3 has 16 amino acids. The CDR3 nucleotides read TGCGCCAGCAGCCCAACCCTCGCGGGAGGTTCAGATACGCAGTATTTT. Residues: CASSPTLAGGSDTQYF.

This clonotype was detected only a few times. V is TRBV6-5 and J is TRBJ2-5, with D perhaps matching TRBD2 (6 bases). Germline V lookup: CDR1 MNHEY, CDR2 SVGAGI. This CDR3 spans 14 amino acids. V was pared by 2 bases and J by 5 bases, with 12 bases between. The CDR3 bases are TGTGCCAGCAGTTACCCGGGACTTGGGGAGACCCAGTACTTC. The encoded protein is CASSYPGLGETQYF.

This clonotype was counted a few times. This chain joins TRBV3-1 and TRBJ2-7, with D possibly called TRBD1 or TRBD2 (5 bases each). The V end was cut by 4 bases, the J end by 5 bases, with 15 bases between. The CDR3 totals 14 residues. CDR1 and CDR2 (germline): LGHDT, YNNKEL (reference sequence). The CDR3, as DNA: TGTGCCAGCAGCCCCCGGGACGTTCGCCACGAGCAGTACTTC. Its protein product is CASSPRDVRHEQYF.

This clonotype was seen a handful of times. The genes are TRBV6-1 and TRBJ2-7; 7 nucleotides line up with TRBD1. CDR1 is MNHNS, CDR2 SASEGT, per germline. The junction had 10 bases not matched to a gene; V was cut back by 8 bases and J by 0 bases. CDR3 length: 15 amino acids. The CDR3, as DNA: TGTGCCAGCGATAGTTATCGGGACAGCTCCTACGAGCAGTACTTC. This codes for CASDSYRDSSYEQYF.

This clonotype was found a few times. This chain uses TRBV19 with TRBJ2-1; 10 nucleotides align to TRBD2. After removal of 4 bases from V and 6 bases from J, the junction contained 6 bases not matched to a gene. This CDR3 has 15 amino acids. CDR1 is LNHDA and CDR2 is SQIVND in the germline V gene (reference sequence). As DNA, the CDR3 is TGTGCCAGTAGTAAGTGGGCTAGCGGGAGCAATGAGCAGTTCTTC. It translates to CASSKWASGSNEQFF.

This clonotype was observed a few times. The chain employs TRBV5-1 and TRBJ2-7; TRBD1 might be the D (5 bases). The CDR3 is made up of 14 amino acids. The germline V and J ends were trimmed by 0 bases and 4 bases, with 11 bases remaining between them. Germline assignment: CDR1 SGHRS and CDR2 YFSETQ. Here the CDR3 DNA reads TGCGCCAGCAGCTTGGTTGGGGCCTGGTACGAGCAGTACTTC. This gives the protein CASSLVGAWYEQYF.

This sequence joins TRBV7-2 and TRBJ2-5; 9 bases agree with TRBD2. The V and J ends lost 5 bases and 5 bases, in that order; junction bases with no gene match: 9. CDR3 length equals 15 residues. CDR1 is SGHTA and CDR2 is FQGNSA in the germline V gene. This CDR3 is CASSPSLAGMETQYF. Here the CDR3 DNA reads TGTGCCAGCAGCCCGTCCCTAGCGGGAATGGAGACCCAGTACTTC.

This clonotype was seen a few times. The V call is TRBV10-2, the J call TRBJ2-5; TRBD2 aligns across 7 bases. V dropped 6 bases and J dropped 4; count of bases not matched to a gene: 17. Germline loops: CDR1 WSHSY, CDR2 SAAADI. The CDR3 consists of 17 residues. CDR3 sequence reads: CASSRTSQDPPGETQYF. CDR3 in DNA: TGCGCCAGCAGCAGGACTAGTCAAGACCCCCCAGGAGAGACCCAGTACTTC.

This clonotype appeared a few times. The gene calls are TRBV27 and TRBJ1-2; 8 positions agree with TRBD1. The germline CDR1 and CDR2 sequences are MNHEY and SMNVEV (reference sequence). CDR3 length: 17 residues. V was clipped by 1 base and J by 3 bases; unmatched bases: 10. CDR3 amino acids: CASSLLESTGGYYGYTF. CDR3 DNA: TGTGCCAGCAGTTTATTGGAGTCCACAGGGGGTTACTATGGCTACACCTTC.